This T cell receptor (beta chain) stems from a study of memory CD4+ T cells and cytomegalovirus serostatus. The assay was immunoSEQ multiplex PCR, and TCRdb's table has in-frame clones only and misses some. The table has 75,000 to 90,000 clones, 75% to 90% seen once. Remarks on this clone: Its matching antigen is unknown.

The sort gate was single viable CD3+CD4+CD8-CD45RO+ cells for memory CD4+ T cells. After thawing, CD4+ T cells were positively selected. Overall study results and limits: Median bootstrapped AUC for CMV status was about 0.96 originally, roughly 0.92 US-trained.

This CDR3 is 14 amino acids long. Per the germline V gene, CDR1 is GTSNPN and CDR2 is SVGIG (reference sequence). J was trimmed by 4 bases and V by 1 base; bases with no gene match: 4. The source is an adult in good health and CMV-seronegative. Material for sequencing was memory CD4+ T cells from blood. The chain combines TRBV30 with TRBJ1-1, with TRBD1 matching 9 bases. CDR3 nucleotide sequence: TGTGCCTGGAGTGAATACAGGGGGCTCACTGAAGCTTTCTTT. It translates to CAWSEYRGLTEAFF.